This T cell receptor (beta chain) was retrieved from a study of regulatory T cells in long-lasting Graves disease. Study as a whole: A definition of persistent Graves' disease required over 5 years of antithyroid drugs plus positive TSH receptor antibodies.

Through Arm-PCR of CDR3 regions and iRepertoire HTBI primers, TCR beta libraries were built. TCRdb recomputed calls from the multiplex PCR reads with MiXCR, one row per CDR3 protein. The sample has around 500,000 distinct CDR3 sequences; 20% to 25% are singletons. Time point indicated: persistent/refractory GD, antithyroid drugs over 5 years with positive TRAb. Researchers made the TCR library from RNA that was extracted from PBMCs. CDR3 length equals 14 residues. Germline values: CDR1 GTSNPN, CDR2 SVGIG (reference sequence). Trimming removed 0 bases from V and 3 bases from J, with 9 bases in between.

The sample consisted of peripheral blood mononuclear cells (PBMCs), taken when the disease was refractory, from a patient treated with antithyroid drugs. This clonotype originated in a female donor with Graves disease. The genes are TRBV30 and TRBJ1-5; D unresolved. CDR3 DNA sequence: TGTGCCTGGAGTGTGAAAGGGAACAATCAGCCCCAGCATTTT. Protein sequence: CAWSVKGNNQPQHF.